These 22 T cell receptor beta chains were sequenced from one sample in a study of shared clonotypes between healthy human individuals. Some clones are missing from TCRdb's copy, which holds only in-frame ones; the method was immunoSEQ multiplex PCR. Here the sample spans about 1,900,000 clones, less than 95% being singletons. Naive CD8 populations comprised CD45RO-negative cells positively selected for CCR7, excluding terminally differentiated effector memory CD45RA+ cells. Sample: naive CD8+ T cells sorted from blood. Source of these receptors: a man aged 18 to 35 in good health.

The rearrangement joins TRBV11-2 to TRBJ2-7, with a weak D call TRBD1 (5 bases). Germline CDR1 and CDR2: SGHAT and FQNNGV. The CDR3 loop spans 13 amino acids. V was trimmed by 0 bases and J by 5 bases, leaving 8 bases between them. The chain's CDR3 is CASSLEWGDEQYF. The CDR3 nucleotides are TGTGCCAGCAGCTTAGAGTGGGGCGACGAGCAGTACTTC.

CDR3 in DNA: TGCAGCGTTGTGGATAGCGGAAACACCATATATTTT. It is translated as CSVVDSGNTIYF. The chain couples TRBV29-1 to TRBJ1-3, with no clear D. The CDR3 is made up of 12 amino acids. Germline values: CDR1 SQVTM, CDR2 ANQGSEA. V shed 4 bases and J shed 4 bases, with 8 bases lying between them.

This chain joins TRBV13 and TRBJ2-1; 10 nucleotides agree with TRBD2. The CDR3 loop spans 15 amino acids. CDR1 and CDR2 (germline): PRHDT, FYEKMQ (reference sequence). The V gene end was trimmed by 0 bases and the J gene end by 15 bases; junction bases not matched to a gene: 11. CDR3 sequence (DNA): TGTGCCAGCAGCTTAGGGCCCCTAGCGGGAGACGCTCCGTTCTTC. This encodes CASSLGPLAGDAPFF.

In DNA, the CDR3 is TGTGCCACCAGCAGAGGCGAAGGGGGGAGCTCCTACAATGAGCAGTTCTTC. Translation: CATSRGEGGSSYNEQFF. The V gene is TRBV15, the J gene TRBJ2-1, with D perhaps being TRBD1 or TRBD2 (6 bases each). Germline assignment: CDR1 LNHNV and CDR2 YYDKDF (reference sequence). This CDR3 contains 17 residues. V was cut by 1 base and J by 0 bases, with 13 bases left in between.

This clone was picked up one time. This chain joins TRBV6-5 and TRBJ2-5; D possibly corresponds to TRBD1 (5 bases). V was shortened by 5 bases and J by 0 bases, with 10 bases between the two germline ends. Germline lookup yields CDR1 MNHEY and CDR2 SVGAGI. The length of the CDR3 is 14 residues. The CDR3 region has the DNA TGTGCCAGCAGTGGCGGACATGACCAAGAGACCCAGTACTTC. Translation gives CASSGGHDQETQYF.

The V and J genes are TRBV21-1 and TRBJ2-3; the listed D gene, TRBD2, was not tested against the DNA. TRBV21-1 is noted as a pseudogene. The CDR3 runs to 20 residues. The CDR3 DNA sequence: TGTGCCAGCAGCAAACCTGTGCACGTCGCCCTAGCGGTGGGCACAGATACGCAGTATTTT. This translates into CASSKPVHVALAVGTDTQYF.

This clone showed up just a few times. V gene TRBV6-5 combines with J gene TRBJ2-2; D remains unclear. From germline, CDR1 is MNHEY and CDR2 SVGAGI. Trimming pared 2 bases from V and 6 bases from J, leaving 7 bases between. CDR3 length equals 13 residues. CDR3 in amino acids: CASSYGMAGELFF. The CDR3 nucleotides are TGTGCCAGCAGTTACGGGATGGCCGGGGAGCTGTTTTTT.

The chain has TRBV5-4 and TRBJ1-1, with TRBD1 matching 7 bases. This CDR3 region has 13 residues. V was pared by 2 bases and J by 3 bases, with 1 base of the junction left unmatched. Per germline, CDR1 SGHNT and CDR2 YYREEE (reference sequence). As DNA, the CDR3 is TGTGCCAGCAGCTTCGGGACAGACACTGAAGCTTTCTTT. This sequence encodes CASSFGTDTEAFF.

The chain uses TRBV6-1 and TRBJ1-4; 7 bases fit TRBD1. V was pared by 4 bases and J by 0 bases, with 8 bases of the junction left unmatched. Germline loops: CDR1 MNHNS, CDR2 SASEGT. The CDR3 is 17 residues long. CDR3 region: CASSGDSYFATNEKLFF. CDR3 nucleotide sequence: TGTGCCAGCAGTGGGGACAGTTATTTTGCAACTAATGAAAAACTGTTTTTT.

The genes are TRBV29-1 and TRBJ2-2; TRBD1 aligns across 7 bases. Losses at the gene ends were 4 bases for V and 3 bases for J; bases not matched to a gene: 8. Per germline, CDR1 SQVTM and CDR2 ANQGSEA. The CDR3 has 15 residues. The CDR3, as DNA: TGCAGCGTTGCACCAGGGACAGCTTACACCGGGGAGCTGTTTTTT. Amino acid sequence: CSVAPGTAYTGELFF.

The CDR3 is CASSALQGKLSYTF. In DNA form, the CDR3 reads TGTGCCAGCAGCGCCTTACAGGGGAAGTTAAGCTACACCTTC. The chain uses TRBV11-3 and TRBJ1-2, with 7 positions matching TRBD1. The CDR3 covers 14 residues. Germline V lookup: CDR1 SGHNT, CDR2 YENEEA. The V segment lost 5 bases and the J segment 9 bases; nucleotides outside the gene matches: 12.

The chain carries TRBV7-9 and TRBJ2-1; D is possibly TRBD2 (5 bases). The V gene lost 4 bases and the J gene lost 3 bases, with 10 bases spanning the gap. Per germline, CDR1 SEHNR and CDR2 FQNEAQ (reference sequence). This CDR3 has 14 amino acids. DNA of the CDR3: TGTGCCAGCAGCTCGCGTGAGGGCTACAATGAGCAGTTCTTC. Translation: CASSSREGYNEQFF. Looking up the rest from reference TRBV7-9 and TRBJ2-1 gives the full variable domain: DTGVSQNPRHKITKRGQNVTFRCDPISEHNRLYWYRQTLGQGPEFLTYFQNEAQLEKSRLLSDRFSAERPKGSFSTLEIQRTEQGDSAMYLCASSSREGYNEQFFGPGTRLTVL.

The chain combines TRBV6-5 with TRBJ2-7; D gene unclear. The CDR3 is 15 amino acids. Germline CDR1 is MNHEY and CDR2 is SVGAGI. V gave up 2 bases and J gave up 2 bases, with 13 bases separating them. The DNA of the CDR3 is TGTGCCAGCAGTTACGATCAAAGGTGGACCTACGAGCAGTACTTC. Amino acid sequence: CASSYDQRWTYEQYF.

The chain couples TRBV6-4 to TRBJ2-7; 8 nucleotides match TRBD2. Germline CDR1 reads MRHNA; CDR2 reads SNTAGT. The CDR3 spans 17 residues. V dropped 0 bases and J dropped 0; count of bases not matched to a gene: 7. In DNA, the CDR3 is TGTGCCAGCAGTGACTCAGGCGGGGGGCTGAACTCCTACGAGCAGTACTTC. This gives the protein CASSDSGGGLNSYEQYF.

In regard to this clone: Other nucleotide sequences in the sample specify the same CDR3. The V gene is TRBV18, the J gene TRBJ2-2; D ambiguous. CDR1 and CDR2 (germline): KGHSH, LQKENI. The length of the CDR3 is 14 residues. Trimming stripped 0 bases from V and 4 bases from J, with 6 bases between. The DNA for the CDR3 is TGTGCCAGCTCACCACCGGGTTTCACCGGGGAGCTGTTTTTT. Translating it yields CASSPPGFTGELFF.

This clone appeared a single time. The DNA for the CDR3 is TGTGCCAGCAGGACTCAGGGGGCGCCTGGTGAAAAACTGTTTTTT. The encoded protein is CASRTQGAPGEKLFF. This sequence joins TRBV5-6 and TRBJ1-4; 8 bases line up with TRBD1. The germline CDR1 and CDR2 sequences are SGHDT and YYEEEE. The CDR3 contains 15 residues. The J segment lost 7 bases and the V segment lost 5 bases, leaving 10 bases of the junction unmatched.

This sequence joins TRBV19 and TRBJ2-2; D uncertain. V gave up 3 bases and J gave up 6 bases, with 8 bases separating them. The V gene's germline CDR1 is LNHDA and CDR2 SQIVND (reference sequence). This CDR3 has 13 residues. CDR3 amino acids: CASSIIGSGELFF. DNA for the CDR3: TGTGCCAGTAGTATCATAGGGTCCGGGGAGCTGTTTTTT.

The chain has TRBV7-9 and TRBJ1-1; a possible D gene is TRBD1 (6 bases). The CDR3 covers 13 residues. Germline loops: CDR1 SEHNR, CDR2 FQNEAQ (reference sequence). The germline V and J ends were trimmed by 4 bases and 7 bases, with 13 bases remaining between them. The DNA of the CDR3 is TGTGCCAGCAGCTCGCACGGACAGCTTGAAGCTTTCTTT. This encodes CASSSHGQLEAFF.

The V call is TRBV6-5, the J call TRBJ2-7, with 11 bases that match TRBD2. After removal of 8 bases from V and 3 bases from J, the junction contained 6 bases not matched to a gene. The CDR3 has 14 amino acids. The germline V gene encodes CDR1 MNHEY and CDR2 SVGAGI. This CDR3 is CASGLAGGFYEQYF. The CDR3 DNA reads as TGTGCCAGCGGTTTAGCGGGAGGGTTCTACGAGCAGTACTTC.

This chain connects TRBV6-6 to TRBJ2-7; 10 bases map to TRBD1. The CDR3 contains 12 residues. The germline gives CDR1 MNHNY, CDR2 SVGAGI (reference sequence). Unmatched junction bases numbered 12, after V lost 10 bases and J lost 12 bases. CDR3 coding DNA: TGTGCCACCAGCGGGGCCGGGACAGGGGCGTACTTC. Protein sequence: CATSGAGTGAYF.

This chain connects TRBV7-9 to TRBJ2-7; 9 nucleotides align to TRBD2. V dropped 5 bases and J dropped 4; count of bases not matched to a gene: 9. The CDR3 sequence is 15 residues long. CDR1 SEHNR and CDR2 FQNEAQ come from the germline V gene (reference sequence). The CDR3 is CASSPGPGLAYEQYF. The CDR3 nucleotides are TGTGCCAGCAGCCCCGGCCCGGGACTAGCTTACGAGCAGTACTTC.

The chain combines TRBV30 with TRBJ1-4, with D unclear. The germline V and J ends were trimmed by 0 bases and 2 bases, with 13 bases remaining between them. The CDR3 is made up of 16 amino acids. Germline V gene lookup returns CDR1 GTSNPN and CDR2 SVGIG (reference sequence). The DNA for the CDR3 is TGTGCCTGGAGTGTAGCCGACTTTGGGACTAATGAAAAACTGTTTTTT. This translates into CAWSVADFGTNEKLFF.